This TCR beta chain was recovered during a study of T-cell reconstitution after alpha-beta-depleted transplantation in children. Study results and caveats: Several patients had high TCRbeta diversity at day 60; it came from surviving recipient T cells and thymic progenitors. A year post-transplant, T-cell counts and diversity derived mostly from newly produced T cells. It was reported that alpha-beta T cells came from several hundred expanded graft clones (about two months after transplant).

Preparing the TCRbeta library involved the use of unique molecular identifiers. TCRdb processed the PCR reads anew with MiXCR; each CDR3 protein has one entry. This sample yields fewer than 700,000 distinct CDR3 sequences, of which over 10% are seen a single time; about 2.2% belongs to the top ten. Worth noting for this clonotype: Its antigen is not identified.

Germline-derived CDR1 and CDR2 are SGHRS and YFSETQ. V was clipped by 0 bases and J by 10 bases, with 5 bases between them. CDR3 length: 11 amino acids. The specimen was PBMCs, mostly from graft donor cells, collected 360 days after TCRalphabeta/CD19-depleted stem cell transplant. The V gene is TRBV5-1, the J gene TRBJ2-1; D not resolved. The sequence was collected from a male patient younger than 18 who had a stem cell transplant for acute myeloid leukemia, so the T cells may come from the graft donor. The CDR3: CASSLAIEQFF. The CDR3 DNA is TGCGCCAGCAGCTTGGCTATCGAGCAGTTCTTC.